The clone carrying this T cell receptor beta chain is a singleton in its sample. What it recognizes is unknown. V lost 5 bases, J lost 5 bases, and 13 bases stayed unmatched. From germline, CDR1 is SGHNT and CDR2 YYREEE (reference sequence). The CDR3 consists of 15 residues. This sample stems from a study of shared clonotypes between healthy human individuals. Whole-study findings and limits: Generation probabilities of non-shared clonotypes were lower (relative to those shared by all four donors).

Deep was the level used in running the assay. Clones were read by immunoSEQ multiplex PCR, and TCRdb kept only the in-frame ones, dropping some. In the table there are about 530,000 clones, around 96% of which are singletons. The material sequenced was naive CD4+ T cells sorted from blood. The subset: CD45RA+ positively selected. This chain links TRBV5-4 with TRBJ2-7; 7 bases align to TRBD1. The TCR sequence derives from a woman between 25 and 40 years old in good health. For the CDR3, the DNA is TGTGCCAGCAGTTCGAAGGTGACAGGGTGGAACGAGCAGTACTTC. It codes for CASSSKVTGWNEQYF.